This is a list of T cell receptor beta chains from one sample in a study of blood T cell repertoires in COVID-19. Assay: immunoSEQ multiplex PCR; the TCRdb copy retains only in-frame clones and omits some. The table shows over 60,000 clones, with 75% to 90% occurring only once. The sample was peripheral blood. These receptors all come from a woman of 80 years or more with active COVID-19. Both conserved end residues are part of each CDR3. The order of the fields is D gene, J gene, V gene, clone size, CDR3 DNA, CDR3 protein. The D gene is left open where the match is weak. Clone size is given for some rows only: seen once, a few or many times, or a class if the clone is expanded.

NA | TRBJ1-1 | TRBV28 | few | TGTGCCAGCAGTTCGGGAGCGAACACTGAAGCTTTCTTT | CASSSGANTEAFF
NA | TRBJ2-5 | TRBV27 | NA | TGTGCCAGCAGCCGGACAGCCAAAGAGACCCAGTACTTC | CASSRTAKETQYF
TRBD1 | TRBJ1-1 | TRBV6-5 | NA | TGTGCCAGCAGTAAAACAGGGGCCGGGGGCACTGAAGCTTTCTTT | CASSKTGAGGTEAFF
TRBD1 | TRBJ1-5 | TRBV30 | once | TGTGCCTGTTCCTCGACAGGGTCGGTGAATCAGCCCCAGCATTTT | CACSSTGSVNQPQHF
NA | TRBJ1-1 | TRBV9 | NA | TGTGCCAGCAGCGTAGAGTATTGGACAGCCAACGGTGAAGCTTTCTTT | CASSVEYWTANGEAFF
TRBD1 | TRBJ1-6 | TRBV4-3 | NA | TGCGCCAGCAGCCAATTCCCCGCAGGGGGCCTCAATAATTCACCCCTCCACTTT | CASSQFPAGGLNNSPLHF
TRBD2 | TRBJ2-7 | TRBV20-1 | NA | TGCAGTGCTAGTGGCTTTGTAGCGGGAGGCCTAAGCTCCTACGAGCAGTACTTC | CSASGFVAGGLSSYEQYF
TRBD1 | TRBJ2-7 | TRBV18 | NA | TGTGCCAGCTCTCCCTGGACAGGGGACGCGGAGCAGTACTTC | CASSPWTGDAEQYF
TRBD1 | TRBJ2-7 | TRBV5-6 | NA | TGTGCCAGCAGCCGACAGGGTCGTAGCGAGCAGTACTTC | CASSRQGRSEQYF
TRBD1 | TRBJ1-6 | TRBV18 | NA | TGTGCCAGCTCACCACCATCAGGGGGCGCGTATAATTCACCCCTCCACTTT | CASSPPSGGAYNSPLHF
NA | TRBJ2-3 | TRBV28 | NA | TGTGCCAGCAGCCCGATGGGGGCAGGGGCCTCCGCAGATACGCAGTATTTT | CASSPMGAGASADTQYF
NA | TRBJ2-1 | TRBV18 | NA | TGTGCCAGCTCACCTTCGTGGCTCCAGTTCTTC | CASSPSWLQFF
TRBD2 | TRBJ2-1 | TRBV11-2 | NA | TGTGCCAGCAGCTTAACTAGCGGGGCCTACAATGAGCAGTTCTTC | CASSLTSGAYNEQFF
NA | TRBJ2-2 | TRBV10-3 | once | TGTGCCACCCTTAGCCACCGTACGAACACCGGGGAGCTGTTTTTT | CATLSHRTNTGELFF
TRBD2 | TRBJ2-1 | TRBV27 | NA | TGTGCCAGCAGTTTATTGGGGGCTAGCGGGCTCTATGAGCAGTTCTTC | CASSLLGASGLYEQFF
NA | TRBJ1-3 | TRBV7-2 | once | TGTGCCAGCAGCTTAGGCCCAGGGCCCCACTCTGGAAACACCATATATTTT | CASSLGPGPHSGNTIYF
NA | TRBJ1-6 | TRBV7-2 | NA | TGTGCCAGCAGCTTGGGCAGGGGAAATTCACCCCTCCACTTT | CASSLGRGNSPLHF
NA | TRBJ2-1 | TRBV19 | NA | TGTGCCAGTAGTATTAACAGGGTAGGGGAGCAGTTCTTC | CASSINRVGEQFF
NA | TRBJ1-2 | TRBV15 | NA | TGTGCCACCAGCAGAGATATCAGGGCGTACACCTTC | CATSRDIRAYTF
TRBD2 | TRBJ2-7 | TRBV2 | NA | TGTGCCAGCAAAACGGATCAGCGGGAGTTGTACTTC | CASKTDQRELYF
TRBD2 | TRBJ2-3 | TRBV4-2 | NA | TGTGCCAGCAGCCAAGCTGGGGGACTAGCGGGATTTGGGTTCACAGATACGCAGTATTTT | CASSQAGGLAGFGFTDTQYF
NA | TRBJ1-2 | TRBV5-1 | NA | TGCGCCAGCAGCTTCACAACAGGGACGACTAACTATGGCTACACCTTC | CASSFTTGTTNYGYTF
TRBD2 | TRBJ2-1 | TRBV3-1/TRBV3-2 | NA | TGTGCCAGCAGCTTAATACCGGGACTAGCGAGAAATGAGCAGTTCTTC | CASSLIPGLARNEQFF